This T cell receptor (beta chain) originates from a study of tumor-infiltrating lymphocytes in primary liver carcinoma. Whole-study results and caveats: Pairs comparing tumor with adjacent tissue or blood overlapped less than pairs drawn from tumor regions.

TCR beta cDNA was prepared out of approximately 500 ng total RNA by means of a constant-region primer. It was through three nested multiplex PCR rounds of slightly modified ARM-PCR that TCR beta libraries arose. TRBV1-TRBV30 forward primers and a C-beta reverse primer were used in the first two PCR rounds, which each ran for approximately 11 cycles. Via MiXCR, TCRdb re-called the multiplex PCR reads, giving one row per CDR3 protein. The table shows some 180,000 distinct CDR3 sequences, with around 60% occurring only once. Unsorted whole blood yielded blood RNA, and germline DNA was extracted as well. A remark on this clonotype: The target antigen is unknown.

The germline V gene encodes CDR1 SGHAT and CDR2 FQNNGV. V lost 8 bases to trimming and J lost 7 bases, with 20 bases between them. CDR3 length: 14 amino acids. Sequenced: peripheral blood. The chain combines TRBV11-2 with TRBJ2-5, with a weak D call TRBD2 (7 bases). The sequence was collected from a man aged 35 to 55 with primary liver carcinoma and hepatitis B virus infection. This CDR3 reads CASGETGGRGTQYF. DNA for the CDR3: TGTGCCAGCGGCGAGACGGGGGGCAGGGGGACCCAGTACTTC.